Listed below are T cell receptor beta chains from one sample, sequenced in a study of technical replicates of blood from a few donors. Data came from immunoSEQ multiplex PCR; TCRdb stores just in-frame clones and leaves some out. The sample holds around 83,000 clones; more than 85% are singletons and the top ten take 0.3% to 0.5%. Sequencing input: T cells isolated from PBMCs. These receptors were obtained from a human donor in good health. Some clones in this sample may be carry-over from other donors' samples. Each CDR3 is given with its conserved first and last residue. The order of the fields is clone size, D gene, V gene, J gene, CDR3 protein, CDR3 DNA. D genes are given only for firm matches. The size of a clone is reported for some rows only, either as once, few or many, or as a class for expanded clones.

>.|.|TRBV18|TRBJ2-3
CASSPLQGGGTDTQYF
TGTGCCAGCTCACCACTACAGGGTGGGGGCACAGATACGCAGTATTTT
>.|.|TRBV7-3|TRBJ1-2
CASSLDRGGYTF
TGTGCCAGCAGCTTAGACAGAGGTGGCTACACCTTC
>.|TRBD2|TRBV6-6|TRBJ2-5
CASRGLAGYQETQYF
TGTGCCAGCAGGGGACTAGCGGGGTATCAAGAGACCCAGTACTTC
>.|TRBD2|TRBV28|TRBJ2-3
CASSFELAGKDTQYF
TGTGCCAGCAGTTTTGAGTTAGCGGGGAAGGATACGCAGTATTTT
>once|TRBD1|TRBV23-1|TRBJ1-1
CASSPNHTGTGGTEAFF
TGCGCCAGCAGTCCGAATCACACCGGGACAGGGGGCACTGAAGCTTTCTTT
>few|TRBD1|TRBV10-3|TRBJ1-1
CAISATGVNTEAFF
TGTGCCATCAGTGCGACAGGGGTCAACACTGAAGCTTTCTTT
>once|.|TRBV18|TRBJ1-5
CASSPTGYNQPQHF
TGTGCCAGCTCACCAACAGGGTACAATCAGCCCCAGCATTTT
>once|TRBD2|TRBV25-1|TRBJ2-7
CASSWSGSGEQYF
TGTGCCAGCAGTTGGAGCGGGAGTGGCGAGCAGTACTTC
>.|TRBD1|TRBV6-6|TRBJ2-3
CASSYSQGGTDTQYF
TGTGCCAGCAGTTACTCGCAGGGGGGCACAGATACGCAGTATTTT
>.|.|TRBV2|TRBJ2-7
CASRPAPAEQYF
TGTGCCAGCAGACCCGCGCCCGCAGAGCAGTACTTC
>.|.|TRBV7-2|TRBJ1-1
CASSPLAMNTEAFF
TGTGCCAGCAGCCCCTTAGCTATGAACACTGAAGCTTTCTTT
>.|.|TRBV11-3|TRBJ2-7
CASSLVHRAPYEQYF
TGTGCCAGCAGCTTAGTCCACAGGGCCCCCTACGAGCAGTACTTC
>.|TRBD2|TRBV7-3|TRBJ2-5
CASSWTSGRAETQYF
TGTGCCAGCAGCTGGACTAGCGGGAGGGCCGAGACCCAGTACTTC
>.|TRBD2|TRBV30|TRBJ2-7
CAWSVQRELYEQYF
TGTGCCTGGAGTGTACAGCGGGAGTTATACGAGCAGTACTTC
>few|.|TRBV5-1|TRBJ2-2
CASSLGQDTLNTGELFF
TGCGCCAGCAGCTTGGGGCAGGACACCTTAAACACCGGGGAGCTGTTTTTT
>.|TRBD2|TRBV6-1|TRBJ2-3
CASSDPGLAITDTQYF
TGTGCCAGCAGTGACCCGGGACTAGCGATCACAGATACGCAGTATTTT
>.|.|TRBV19|TRBJ2-7
CASSTQVSSYEQYF
TGTGCCAGTAGTACCCAAGTTAGCTCCTACGAGCAGTACTTC
>.|.|TRBV14|TRBJ2-3
CASSHRRRDTQYF
TGTGCCAGCAGCCACCGCCGGAGGGATACGCAGTATTTT
>.|.|TRBV11-3|TRBJ1-1
CASSWTRVTEAFF
TGTGCCAGCAGCTGGACCAGGGTCACTGAAGCTTTCTTT
>.|TRBD1|TRBV29-1|TRBJ1-2
CSVDTSTGGNYGYTF
TGCAGCGTTGATACCTCGACAGGGGGTAACTATGGCTACACCTTC
>.|TRBD2|TRBV18|TRBJ2-3
CASSPTSGNSDTQYF
TGTGCCAGCTCACCGACTAGCGGGAATTCAGATACGCAGTATTTT
>.|TRBD2|TRBV30|TRBJ2-1
CAWGGLAGVSEQFF
TGTGCCTGGGGAGGGCTAGCGGGAGTTAGTGAGCAGTTCTTC
>few|TRBD1|TRBV25-1|TRBJ1-1
CASSDVGDSKMNTEAFF
TGTGCCAGCAGTGATGTAGGGGACAGTAAGATGAACACTGAAGCTTTCTTT
>.|TRBD2|TRBV7-8|TRBJ2-3
CASSLVLAGITDTQYF
TGTGCCAGCAGCTTAGTCCTAGCGGGGATCACAGATACGCAGTATTTT
>.|.|TRBV5-4|TRBJ2-1
CASSLQGRTYNEQFF
TGTGCCAGCAGCTTACAGGGCCGAACCTACAATGAGCAGTTCTTC
>.|TRBD1|TRBV28|TRBJ1-4
CASSLDREGEKLFF
TGTGCCAGCAGTTTGGACAGGGAGGGTGAAAAACTGTTTTTT
>.|.|TRBV15|TRBJ2-2
CATSRDAEPGELFF
TGTGCCACCAGCAGAGACGCGGAGCCCGGGGAGCTGTTTTTT
>.|TRBD1|TRBV19|TRBJ1-2
CASETGGNGYTF
TGTGCCAGTGAGACAGGGGGCAATGGCTACACCTTC
>.|.|TRBV4-2|TRBJ1-2
CASSQDRSYGYTF
TGTGCCAGCAGCCAAGATAGAAGCTATGGCTACACCTTC
>.|.|TRBV6-1|TRBJ2-3
CASSDLTGPTDTQYF
TGTGCCAGCAGTGACCTGACAGGTCCCACAGATACGCAGTATTTT
>.|.|TRBV18|TRBJ1-3
CASSPLQGQAGNTIYF
TGTGCCAGCTCACCACTTCAGGGTCAGGCTGGAAACACCATATATTTT
>.|TRBD1|TRBV27|TRBJ1-4
CASSPGTGANEKLFF
TGTGCCAGCAGTCCCGGGACAGGGGCTAATGAAAAACTGTTTTTT